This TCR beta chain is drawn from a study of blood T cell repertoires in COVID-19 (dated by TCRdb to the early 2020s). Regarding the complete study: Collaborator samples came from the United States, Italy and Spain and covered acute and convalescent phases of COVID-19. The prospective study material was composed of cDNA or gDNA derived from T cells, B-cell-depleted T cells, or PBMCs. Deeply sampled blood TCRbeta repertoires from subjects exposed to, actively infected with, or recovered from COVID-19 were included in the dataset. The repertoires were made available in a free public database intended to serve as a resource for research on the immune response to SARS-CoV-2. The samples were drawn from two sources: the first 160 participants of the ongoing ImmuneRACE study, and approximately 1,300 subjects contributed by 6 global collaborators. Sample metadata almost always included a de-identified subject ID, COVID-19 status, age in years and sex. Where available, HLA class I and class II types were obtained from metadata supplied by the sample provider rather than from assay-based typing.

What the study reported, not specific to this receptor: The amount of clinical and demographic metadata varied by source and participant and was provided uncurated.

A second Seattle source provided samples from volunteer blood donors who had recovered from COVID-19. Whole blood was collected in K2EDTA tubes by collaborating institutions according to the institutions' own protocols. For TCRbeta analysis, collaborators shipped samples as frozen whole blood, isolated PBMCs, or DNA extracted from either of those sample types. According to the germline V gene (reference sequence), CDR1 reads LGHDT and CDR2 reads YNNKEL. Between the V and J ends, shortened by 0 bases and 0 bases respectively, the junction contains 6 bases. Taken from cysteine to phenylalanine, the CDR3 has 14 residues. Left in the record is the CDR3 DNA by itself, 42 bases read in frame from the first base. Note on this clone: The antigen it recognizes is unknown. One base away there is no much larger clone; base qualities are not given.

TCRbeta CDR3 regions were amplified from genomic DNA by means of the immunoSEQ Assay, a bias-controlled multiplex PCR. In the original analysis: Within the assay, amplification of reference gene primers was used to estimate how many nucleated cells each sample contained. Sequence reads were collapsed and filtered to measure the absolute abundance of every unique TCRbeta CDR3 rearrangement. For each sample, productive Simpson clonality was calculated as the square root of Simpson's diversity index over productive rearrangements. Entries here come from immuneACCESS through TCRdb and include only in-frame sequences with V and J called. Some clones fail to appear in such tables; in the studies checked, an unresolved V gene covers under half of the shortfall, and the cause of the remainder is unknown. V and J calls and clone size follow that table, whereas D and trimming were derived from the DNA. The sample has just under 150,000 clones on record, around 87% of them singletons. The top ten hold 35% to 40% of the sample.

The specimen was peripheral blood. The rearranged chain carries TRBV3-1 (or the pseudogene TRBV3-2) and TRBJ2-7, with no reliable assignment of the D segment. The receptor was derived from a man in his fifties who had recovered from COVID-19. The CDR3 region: CASSQDQVSYEQYF. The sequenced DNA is TGTGCCAGCAGCCAAGATCAGGTCTCCTACGAGCAGTACTTC.